A single T cell receptor (beta chain) is shown here with its context. Sequencing used immunoSEQ multiplex PCR; TCRdb keeps in-frame clones, though not all of them. This sample has over 80,000 clones, with roughly 87% found just once. The source of the sample is a study of blood T cell repertoires in COVID-19. Whole-study context: Nucleic acid was either cDNA or gDNA, and it came from T cells, B-cell-depleted T cells, or PBMCs.

The sequence derives from a man between 65 and 80 years old with acute or convalescent COVID-19. Sequenced: peripheral blood.

The CDR3 loop reads CASSVGRGEKLFF. CDR3 bases: TGTGCCAGCAGCGTAGGCAGAGGAGAAAAACTGTTTTTT. The chain combines TRBV9 with TRBJ1-4, with unresolved D. Germline CDR1 SGDLS, CDR2 YYNGEE. This CDR3 comprises 13 residues. The V gene lost 0 bases and the J gene lost 8 bases, with 8 bases spanning the gap.